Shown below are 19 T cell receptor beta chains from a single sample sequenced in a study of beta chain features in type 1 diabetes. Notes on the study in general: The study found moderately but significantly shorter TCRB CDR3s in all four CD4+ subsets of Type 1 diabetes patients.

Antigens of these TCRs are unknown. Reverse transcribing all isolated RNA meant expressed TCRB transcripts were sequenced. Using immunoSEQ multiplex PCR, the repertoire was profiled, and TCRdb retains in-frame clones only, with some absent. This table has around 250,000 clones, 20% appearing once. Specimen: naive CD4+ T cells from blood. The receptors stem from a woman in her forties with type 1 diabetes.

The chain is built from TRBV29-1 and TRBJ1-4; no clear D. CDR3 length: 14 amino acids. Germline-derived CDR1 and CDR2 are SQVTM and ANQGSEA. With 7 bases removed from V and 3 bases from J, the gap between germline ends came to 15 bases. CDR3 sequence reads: CSASPGIPNEKLFF. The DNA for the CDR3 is TGCAGCGCTTCTCCGGGAATCCCTAATGAAAAACTGTTTTTT.

In nucleotides, the CDR3 is TGCAGCGTTGATCTGGGGCAGCATGAAAAACTGTTTTTT. This codes for CSVDLGQHEKLFF. The chain recombines TRBV29-1 with TRBJ1-4, with D perhaps matching TRBD1 (5 bases). This CDR3 has 13 residues. CDR1 and CDR2 from the germline V gene are SQVTM and ANQGSEA. V was trimmed by 3 bases and J by 6 bases, leaving 11 bases between them.

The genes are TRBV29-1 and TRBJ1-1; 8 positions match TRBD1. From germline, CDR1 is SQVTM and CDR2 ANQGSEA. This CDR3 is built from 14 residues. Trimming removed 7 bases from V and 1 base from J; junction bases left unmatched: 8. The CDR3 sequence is CSALSGTGNTEAFF. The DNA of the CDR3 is TGCAGCGCTCTCAGTGGGACAGGGAACACTGAAGCTTTCTTT.

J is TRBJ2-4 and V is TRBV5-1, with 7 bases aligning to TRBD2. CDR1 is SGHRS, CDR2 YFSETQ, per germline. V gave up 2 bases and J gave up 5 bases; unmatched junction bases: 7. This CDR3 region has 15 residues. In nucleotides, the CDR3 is TGCGCCAGCAGCTTCCAGGGAGGGGCCGAAAACATTCAGTACTTC. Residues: CASSFQGGAENIQYF.

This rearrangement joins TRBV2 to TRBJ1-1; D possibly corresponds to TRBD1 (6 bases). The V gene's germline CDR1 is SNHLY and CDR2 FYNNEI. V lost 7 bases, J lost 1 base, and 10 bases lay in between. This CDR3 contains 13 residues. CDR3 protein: CASKQDRNTEAFF. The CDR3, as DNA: TGTGCCAGCAAACAGGACAGGAACACTGAAGCTTTCTTT.

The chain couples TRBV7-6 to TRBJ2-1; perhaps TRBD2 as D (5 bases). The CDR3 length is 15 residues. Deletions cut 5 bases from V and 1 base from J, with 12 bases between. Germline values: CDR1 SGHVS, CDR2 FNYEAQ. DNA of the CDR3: TGTGCCAGCAGCCGTAGCGAACAATCCTACAATGAGCAGTTCTTC. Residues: CASSRSEQSYNEQFF.

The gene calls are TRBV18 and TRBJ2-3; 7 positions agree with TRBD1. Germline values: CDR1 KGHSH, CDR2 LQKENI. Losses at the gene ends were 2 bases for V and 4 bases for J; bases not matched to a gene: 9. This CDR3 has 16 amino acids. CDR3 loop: CASSPSSGQRSDTQYF. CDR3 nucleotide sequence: TGTGCCAGCTCACCATCTTCGGGACAGAGATCAGATACGCAGTATTTT.

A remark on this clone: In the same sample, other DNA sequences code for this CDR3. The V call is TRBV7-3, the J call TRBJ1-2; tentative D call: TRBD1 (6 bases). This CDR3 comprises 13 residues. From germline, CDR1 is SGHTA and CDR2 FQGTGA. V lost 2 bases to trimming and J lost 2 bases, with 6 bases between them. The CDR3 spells CASSLGQNYGYTF. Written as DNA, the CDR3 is TGTGCCAGCAGCTTAGGACAGAACTATGGCTACACCTTC.

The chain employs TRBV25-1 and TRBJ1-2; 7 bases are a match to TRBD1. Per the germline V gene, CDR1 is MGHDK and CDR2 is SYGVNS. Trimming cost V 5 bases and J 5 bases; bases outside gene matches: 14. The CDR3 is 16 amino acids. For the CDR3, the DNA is TGTGCCAGCAGTTCCCCCGGACAGGCCTCGGCTTATGGCTACACCTTC. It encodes CASSSPGQASAYGYTF.

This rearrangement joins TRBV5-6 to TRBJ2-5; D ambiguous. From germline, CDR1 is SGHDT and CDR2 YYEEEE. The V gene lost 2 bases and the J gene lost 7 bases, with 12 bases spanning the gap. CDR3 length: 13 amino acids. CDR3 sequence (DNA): TGTGCCAGCAGCTTTGGAGATCTTGTGACCCAGTACTTC. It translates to CASSFGDLVTQYF. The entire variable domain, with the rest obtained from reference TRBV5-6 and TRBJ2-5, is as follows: DAGVTQSPTHLIKTRGQQVTLRCSPKSGHDTVSWYQQALGQGPQFIFQYYEEEERQRGNFPDRFSGHQFPNYSSELNVNALLLGDSALYLCASSFGDLVTQYFGPGTRLLVL.

The CDR3 bases are TGTGCCTGGACTTGGACAGGGGGCCACGAGCAGTACTTC. It is translated as CAWTWTGGHEQYF. The rearrangement links TRBV30 to TRBJ2-7; the match to TRBD1 covers 11 bases. J gave up 5 bases and V 4 bases, and 4 bases lay outside the gene matches. This CDR3 contains 13 residues. CDR1 GTSNPN and CDR2 SVGIG come from the germline V gene (reference sequence).

The CDR3 reads CSVSGTSASNEQFF. The CDR3 DNA is TGCAGCGTATCCGGGACTAGCGCTTCGAATGAGCAGTTCTTC. The chain employs TRBV29-1 and TRBJ2-1; TRBD2 aligns across 10 bases. CDR3 size: 14 residues. Germline V gene sequence: CDR1 SQVTM, CDR2 ANQGSEA. Germline trimming cut 6 bases from V and 7 bases from J; bases unmatched to any gene: 9.

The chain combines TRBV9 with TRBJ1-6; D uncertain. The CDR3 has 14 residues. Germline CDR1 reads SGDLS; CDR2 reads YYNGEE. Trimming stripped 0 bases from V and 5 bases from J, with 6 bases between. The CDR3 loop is CASSVDMDNSPLHF. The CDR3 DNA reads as TGTGCCAGCAGCGTAGACATGGATAATTCACCCCTCCACTTT.

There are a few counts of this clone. The DNA for the CDR3 is TGTGCCAGCAGCTTACGATCGTCGGGTCTTACCTACGAGCAGTACTTC. This sequence encodes CASSLRSSGLTYEQYF. The chain links TRBV7-2 to TRBJ2-7, with no clear D. CDR3 length: 16 amino acids. Trimming took off 2 bases at V and 2 bases at J, with 16 bases between the two ends. The V gene's germline CDR1 is SGHTA and CDR2 FQGNSA. Drawing the rest from reference TRBV7-2 and TRBJ2-7, the complete variable domain is GAGVSQSPSNKVTEKGKDVELRCDPISGHTALYWYRQSLGQGLEFLIYFQGNSAPDKSGLPSDRFSAERTGGSVSTLTIQRTQQEDSAVYLCASSLRSSGLTYEQYFGPGTRLTVT.

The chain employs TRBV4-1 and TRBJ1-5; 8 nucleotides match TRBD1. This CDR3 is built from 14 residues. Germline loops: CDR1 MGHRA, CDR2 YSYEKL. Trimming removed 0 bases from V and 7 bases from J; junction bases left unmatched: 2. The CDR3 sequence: CASSQDRTGQPQHF. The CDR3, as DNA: TGCGCCAGCAGCCAAGATCGGACAGGGCAGCCCCAGCATTTT.

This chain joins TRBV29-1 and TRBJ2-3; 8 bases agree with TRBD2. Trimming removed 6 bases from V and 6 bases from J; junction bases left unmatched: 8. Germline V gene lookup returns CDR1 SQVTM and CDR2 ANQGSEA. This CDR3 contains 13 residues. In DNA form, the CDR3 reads TGCAGCGTAAGAAGCGGGAGAGGGGATACGCAGTATTTT. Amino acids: CSVRSGRGDTQYF.

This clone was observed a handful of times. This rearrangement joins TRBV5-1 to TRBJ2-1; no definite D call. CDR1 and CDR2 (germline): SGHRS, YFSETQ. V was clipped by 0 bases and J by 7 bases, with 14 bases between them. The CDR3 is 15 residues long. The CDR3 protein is CASSLVQPGSNEQFF. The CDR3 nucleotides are TGCGCCAGCAGCTTGGTCCAGCCCGGGTCTAATGAGCAGTTCTTC.

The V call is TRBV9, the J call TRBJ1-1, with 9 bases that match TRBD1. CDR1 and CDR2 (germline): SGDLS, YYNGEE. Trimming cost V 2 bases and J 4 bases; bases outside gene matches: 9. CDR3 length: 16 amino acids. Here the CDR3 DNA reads TGTGCCAGCAGCGTCTACAGGGGGCCGTTGATCACTGAAGCTTTCTTT. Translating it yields CASSVYRGPLITEAFF. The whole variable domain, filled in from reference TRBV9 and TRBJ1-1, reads DSGVTQTPKHLITATGQRVTLRCSPRSGDLSVYWYQQSLDQGLQFLIQYYNGEERAKGNILERFSAQQFPDLHSELNLSSLELGDSALYFCASSVYRGPLITEAFFGQGTRLTVV.

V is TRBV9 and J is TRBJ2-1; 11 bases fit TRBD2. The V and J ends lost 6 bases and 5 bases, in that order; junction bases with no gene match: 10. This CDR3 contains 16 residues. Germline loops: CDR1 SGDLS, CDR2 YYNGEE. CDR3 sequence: CASTPSTSGTHNEQFF. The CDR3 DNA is TGTGCCAGCACCCCCTCGACTAGCGGGACCCACAATGAGCAGTTCTTC.